The 13 T cell receptor beta chains given below trace back to one sample, sequenced in a study of OX40 agonist ivuxolimab in advanced cancers. Some clones are missing from TCRdb's copy, which holds only in-frame ones; the method was immunoSEQ multiplex PCR. This sample carries about 91,000 clones, 80% to 90% of them seen once, and the ten largest clones take roughly 2.1%. The specimen comprised CD4+ or CD8+ T cells sorted from blood, sampled in a trial of the OX40 agonist ivuxolimab. The source of these receptors is an adult with an advanced solid tumor such as melanoma, head and neck, liver or kidney cancer.

CDR3 coding DNA: TGTGCCAGCAGCGGGACCACTACGAACACCGGGGAGCTGTTTTTT. It yields the protein CASSGTTTNTGELFF. This sequence joins TRBV2 and TRBJ2-2; perhaps D is TRBD1 or TRBD2 (5 bases each). The V and J ends lost 6 bases and 0 bases respectively, with 11 bases between them. CDR1 and CDR2 from the germline V gene are SNHLY and FYNNEI. The CDR3 has 15 amino acids.

The chain couples TRBV19 to TRBJ1-1; 7 bases line up with TRBD1. Germline CDR1 LNHDA, CDR2 SQIVND (reference sequence). J gave up 3 bases and V 4 bases, and 5 bases lay outside the gene matches. CDR3 size: 14 residues. As DNA, the CDR3 is TGTGCCAGTAGTAATGAAGGGACAGACACTGAAGCTTTCTTT. It yields the protein CASSNEGTDTEAFF.

V and J are TRBV9 and TRBJ2-1; D call uncertain. This CDR3 contains 14 residues. CDR1 and CDR2 from the germline V gene are SGDLS and YYNGEE. V was cut by 4 bases and J by 1 base, with 9 bases left in between. The CDR3 DNA reads TGTGCCAGCAGCAAAACTGCGTCCTACAATGAGCAGTTCTTC. It specifies CASSKTASYNEQFF.

A remark on this clone: The germline gene is not matched at one end of the junction; a read error may be the cause. V gene TRBV7-9 combines with J gene TRBJ1-2, with D uncertain. Germline CDR1 SEHNR, CDR2 FQNEAQ (reference sequence). This CDR3 region has 12 residues. The CDR3 is CASRDSGLQEYF. CDR3 sequence (DNA): TGTGCCAGCCGGGATTCGGGATTGCAGGAATACTTC.

CDR3 sequence reads: CASSPIVSSQTGLAGVYNEQFF. In nucleotides, the CDR3 is TGTGCCAGCAGCCCCATCGTTTCCTCGCAGACAGGGTTAGCGGGAGTCTACAATGAGCAGTTCTTC. This rearrangement joins TRBV4-2 to TRBJ2-1, with TRBD2 identical over 9 bases. The CDR3 covers 22 residues. Germline CDR1 LGHNA, CDR2 YNFKEQ. V lost 4 bases and J lost 3; bases outside the gene matches: 25.

The chain joins TRBV7-2 to TRBJ2-1; a possible D gene is TRBD2 (7 bases). Deletions cut 5 bases from V and 4 bases from J, with 15 bases between. Germline V gene lookup returns CDR1 SGHTA and CDR2 FQGNSA. The length of the CDR3 is 15 residues. The CDR3 loop is CASSRGGRAYNEQFF. The CDR3 DNA reads TGTGCCAGCAGCCGAGGGGGGAGGGCTTACAATGAGCAGTTCTTC.

CDR3 DNA: TGTGCCATCAGTGAGTCAGATACAACTAATGAAAAACTGTTTTTT. Its translation: CAISESDTTNEKLFF. The chain combines TRBV10-3 with TRBJ1-4, with unresolved D. Per germline, CDR1 ENHRY and CDR2 SYGVKD. Trimming cost V 0 bases and J 0 bases, with 5 bases left between them. CDR3 length equals 15 residues.

The gene calls are TRBV29-1 and TRBJ1-2; TRBD1 aligns across 9 bases. The junction had 3 bases not matched to a gene; V was cut back by 6 bases and J by 1 base. Germline CDR1 and CDR2: SQVTM and ANQGSEA. This CDR3 is 13 amino acids long. The CDR3 reads CSVRTGVNYGYTF. The CDR3 nucleotides are TGCAGCGTCCGGACAGGGGTTAACTATGGCTACACCTTC. The whole variable domain, remainder taken from reference TRBV29-1 and TRBJ1-2, is SAVISQKPSRDICQRGTSLTIQCQVDSQVTMMFWYRQQPGQSLTLIATANQGSEATYESGFVIDKFPISRPNLTFSTLTVSNMSPEDSSIYLCSVRTGVNYGYTFGSGTRLTVV.

This clone was seen just once. The rearrangement links TRBV28 to TRBJ1-4; D remains ambiguous. V lost 5 bases and J lost 7, with 14 bases in between. Germline-derived CDR1 and CDR2 are MDHEN and SYDVKM. There are 14 residues in the CDR3. CDR3 DNA: TGTGCCAGCAGTCCGCAAGGAGGCGGTGAAAAACTGTTTTTT. Residues: CASSPQGGGEKLFF.

V and J are TRBV23-1 and TRBJ1-2, with unresolved D. TRBV23-1 belongs to the ORF category, with a function that is uncertain. CDR3 length: 19 residues. V lost 3 bases, J lost 4 bases, and 27 bases lay in between. The CDR3 loop is CASSHRRTGCSRVLYGYTF. In nucleotides, the CDR3 is TGCGCCAGCAGTCACCGACGCACGGGGTGTTCGAGAGTCCTCTATGGCTACACCTTC.

The chain uses TRBV15 and TRBJ2-7, with D tentatively TRBD2 (6 bases). Per germline, CDR1 LNHNV and CDR2 YYDKDF (reference sequence). V lost 4 bases and J lost 3, with 16 bases in between. This CDR3 comprises 15 residues. Here the CDR3 reads CATSIGSGGDYEQYF. CDR3 DNA: TGTGCCACCAGCATCGGTAGCGGAGGGGACTACGAGCAGTACTTC.

V is TRBV19 and J is TRBJ2-1; 12 nucleotides agree with TRBD2. The CDR3 spans 17 residues. Germline loops: CDR1 LNHDA, CDR2 SQIVND (reference sequence). V was clipped by 3 bases and J by 4 bases; unmatched bases: 7. The CDR3 sequence: CASSIIWTSGIYNEQFF. The CDR3 nucleotides are TGTGCCAGTAGTATCATCTGGACTAGCGGGATTTACAATGAGCAGTTCTTC. Full variable domain (remainder filled in from reference TRBV19 and TRBJ2-1): DGGITQSPKYLFRKEGQNVTLSCEQNLNHDAMYWYRQDPGQGLRLIYYSQIVNDFQKGDIAEGYSVSREKKESFPLTVTSAQKNPTAFYLCASSIIWTSGIYNEQFFGPGTRLTVL.

V is TRBV1 and J is TRBJ1-4; the table's TRBD1 call for D was not verified on the DNA. TRBV1 is assigned pseudogene status. The length of the CDR3 is 15 residues. CDR3 sequence reads: CTSSQDKDINEKLFF. CDR3 DNA sequence: TGCACCAGCAGCCAGGACAAGGACATTAATGAAAAACTGTTTTTT.